This T cell receptor beta chain comes out of a study of regulatory T cells in long-lasting Graves disease. This clonotype was seen at least ten times. Researchers made TCR beta libraries by using iRepertoire HTBI primers and running Arm-PCR on CDR3 regions. TCRdb independently ran MiXCR on the multiplex PCR reads; one entry per CDR3 protein. Altogether 400,000 to 500,000 distinct CDR3 sequences are present, approximately 14% being singletons, with the ten largest covering more than 15%. Time point defined: newly diagnosed GD, antithyroid drugs for less than 3 months. TCR sequences were obtained from RNA taken from PBMCs. J gave up 5 bases and V 4 bases, and 10 bases lay outside the gene matches. The CDR3 consists of 16 residues. Germline V gene lookup returns CDR1 ENHRY and CDR2 SYGVKD. These data also formed part of another study, on T cells in Graves' hyperthyroidism and ophthalmopathy.

The V gene is TRBV10-3, the J gene TRBJ2-5, with 10 bases matching TRBD2. This clonotype was obtained from a woman aged 50 to 60 with Graves disease. Sequencing used peripheral blood mononuclear cells (PBMCs), obtained at new diagnosis, from a patient treated with antithyroid drugs. The CDR3 reads CAISGEREGLFETQYF. The CDR3 DNA sequence: TGTGCCATCAGTGGGGAGCGGGAGGGCCTTTTCGAGACCCAGTACTTC.